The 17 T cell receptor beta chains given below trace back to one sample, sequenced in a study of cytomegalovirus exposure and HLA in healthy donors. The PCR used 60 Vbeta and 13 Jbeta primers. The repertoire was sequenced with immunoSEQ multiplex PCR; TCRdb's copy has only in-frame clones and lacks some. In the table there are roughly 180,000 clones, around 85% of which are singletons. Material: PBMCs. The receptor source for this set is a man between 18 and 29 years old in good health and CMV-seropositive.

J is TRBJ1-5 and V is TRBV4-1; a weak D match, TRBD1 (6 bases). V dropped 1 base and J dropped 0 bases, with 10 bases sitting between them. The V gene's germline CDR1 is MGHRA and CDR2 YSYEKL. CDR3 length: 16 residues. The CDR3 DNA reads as TGCGCCAGCAGCCAAGGTGGACAGTATAGCAATCAGCCCCAGCATTTT. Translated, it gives CASSQGGQYSNQPQHF.

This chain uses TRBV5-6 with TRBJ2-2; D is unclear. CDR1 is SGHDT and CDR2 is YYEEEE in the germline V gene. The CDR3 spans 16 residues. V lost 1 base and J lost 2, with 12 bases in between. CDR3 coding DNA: TGTGCCAGCAGCTTGTTATATGGGCAAAACACCGGGGAGCTGTTTTTT. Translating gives CASSLLYGQNTGELFF. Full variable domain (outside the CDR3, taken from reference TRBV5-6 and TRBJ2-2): DAGVTQSPTHLIKTRGQQVTLRCSPKSGHDTVSWYQQALGQGPQFIFQYYEEEERQRGNFPDRFSGHQFPNYSSELNVNALLLGDSALYLCASSLLYGQNTGELFFGEGSRLTVL.

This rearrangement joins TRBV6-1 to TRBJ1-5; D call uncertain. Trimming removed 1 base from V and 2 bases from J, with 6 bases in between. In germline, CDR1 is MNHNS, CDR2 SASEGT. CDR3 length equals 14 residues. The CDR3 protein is CASSEVEGNQPQHF. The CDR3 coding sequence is TGTGCCAGCAGTGAAGTCGAGGGCAATCAGCCCCAGCATTTT.

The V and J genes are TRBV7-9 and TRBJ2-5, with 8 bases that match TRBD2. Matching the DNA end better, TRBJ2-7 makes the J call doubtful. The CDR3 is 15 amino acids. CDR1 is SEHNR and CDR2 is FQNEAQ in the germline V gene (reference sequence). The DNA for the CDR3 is TGTGCCAGCAGCCTGGACGCGGGAGGCCCCTACGAGCAGTACTTC. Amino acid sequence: CASSLDAGGPYEQYF.

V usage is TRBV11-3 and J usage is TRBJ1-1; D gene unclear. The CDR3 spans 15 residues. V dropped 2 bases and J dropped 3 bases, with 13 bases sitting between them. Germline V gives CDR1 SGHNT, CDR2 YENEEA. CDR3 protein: CASSLTSPRDTEAFF. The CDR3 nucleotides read TGTGCCAGCAGCTTAACGAGCCCCCGGGACACTGAAGCTTTCTTT.

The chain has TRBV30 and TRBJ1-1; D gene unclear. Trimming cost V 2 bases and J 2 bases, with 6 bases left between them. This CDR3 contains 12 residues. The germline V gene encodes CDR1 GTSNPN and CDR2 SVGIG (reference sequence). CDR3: CAWSSGNTEAFF. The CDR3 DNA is TGTGCCTGGAGTTCGGGAAACACTGAAGCTTTCTTT.

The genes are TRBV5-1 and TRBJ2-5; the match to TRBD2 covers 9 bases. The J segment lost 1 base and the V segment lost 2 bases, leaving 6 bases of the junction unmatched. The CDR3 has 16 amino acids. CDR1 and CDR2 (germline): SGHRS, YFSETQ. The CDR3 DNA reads TGCGCCAGCAGCTTTGGGGTAGCGGGGGTCCAAGAGACCCAGTACTTC. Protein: CASSFGVAGVQETQYF.

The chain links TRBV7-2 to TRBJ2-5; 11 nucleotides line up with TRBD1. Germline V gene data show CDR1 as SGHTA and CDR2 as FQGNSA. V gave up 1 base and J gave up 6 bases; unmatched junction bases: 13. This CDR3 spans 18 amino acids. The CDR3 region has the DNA TGTGCCAGCAGCTTAGGGTTTTCCGGGACAGGGGGGTTACAGACCCAGTACTTC. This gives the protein CASSLGFSGTGGLQTQYF.

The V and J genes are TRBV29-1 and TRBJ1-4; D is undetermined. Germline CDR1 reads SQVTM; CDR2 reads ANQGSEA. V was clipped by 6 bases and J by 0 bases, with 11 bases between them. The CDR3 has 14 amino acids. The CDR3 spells CSVEATSTNEKLFF. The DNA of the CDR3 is TGCAGCGTAGAGGCCACGTCAACTAATGAAAAACTGTTTTTT.

The CDR3 spells CASSTRDRQGNQPQHF. CDR3 sequence (DNA): TGTGCCAGCAGCACACGGGACAGGCAGGGGAATCAGCCCCAGCATTTT. The V gene is TRBV7-8, the J gene TRBJ1-5; TRBD1 agrees at 8 bases. CDR1 and CDR2 from the germline V gene are SGHVS and FQNEAQ. The CDR3 extends over 16 amino acids. The J segment lost 4 bases and the V segment lost 5 bases, leaving 10 bases of the junction unmatched.

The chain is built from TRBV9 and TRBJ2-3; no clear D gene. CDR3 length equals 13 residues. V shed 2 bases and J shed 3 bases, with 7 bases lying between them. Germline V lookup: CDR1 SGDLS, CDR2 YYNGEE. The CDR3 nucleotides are TGTGCCAGCAGCGTGTTAGCAACAGATACGCAGTATTTT. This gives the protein CASSVLATDTQYF.

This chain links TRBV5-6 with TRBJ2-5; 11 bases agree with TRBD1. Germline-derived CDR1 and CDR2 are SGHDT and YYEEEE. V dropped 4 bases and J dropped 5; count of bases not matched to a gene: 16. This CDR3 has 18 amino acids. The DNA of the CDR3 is TGTGCCAGCAGCCTACCCGGGACAGGGGGTTCGGTGCGGGAGACCCAGTACTTC. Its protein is CASSLPGTGGSVRETQYF.

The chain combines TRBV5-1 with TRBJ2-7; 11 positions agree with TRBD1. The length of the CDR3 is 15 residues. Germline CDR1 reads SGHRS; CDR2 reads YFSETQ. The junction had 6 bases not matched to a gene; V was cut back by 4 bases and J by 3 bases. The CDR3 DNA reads TGCGCCAGCAGCGGAGGGACAGGGGGACTCTACGAGCAGTACTTC. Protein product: CASSGGTGGLYEQYF.

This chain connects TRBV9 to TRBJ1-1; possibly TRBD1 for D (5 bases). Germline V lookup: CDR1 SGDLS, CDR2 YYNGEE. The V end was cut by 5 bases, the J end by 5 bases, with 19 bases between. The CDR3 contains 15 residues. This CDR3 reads CASSVSRVLSTEAFF. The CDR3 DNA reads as TGTGCCAGCAGTGTGAGCAGGGTGTTGTCGACTGAAGCTTTCTTT. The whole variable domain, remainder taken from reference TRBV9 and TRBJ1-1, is DSGVTQTPKHLITATGQRVTLRCSPRSGDLSVYWYQQSLDQGLQFLIQYYNGEERAKGNILERFSAQQFPDLHSELNLSSLELGDSALYFCASSVSRVLSTEAFFGQGTRLTVV.

This CDR3 is CASSARLGRGTDTQYF. Here the CDR3 DNA reads TGTGCCAGCAGTGCCAGACTAGGCCGTGGGACAGATACGCAGTATTTT. The chain joins TRBV6-1 to TRBJ2-3; D is perhaps TRBD2 (6 bases). This CDR3 contains 16 residues. V dropped 4 bases and J dropped 3 bases, with 17 bases sitting between them. Germline-derived CDR1 and CDR2 are MNHNS and SASEGT.

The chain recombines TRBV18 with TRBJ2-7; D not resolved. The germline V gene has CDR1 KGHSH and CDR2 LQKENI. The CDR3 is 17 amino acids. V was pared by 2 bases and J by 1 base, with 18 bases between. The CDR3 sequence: CASSPIPPGLRSYEQYF. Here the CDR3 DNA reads TGTGCCAGCTCACCAATTCCCCCCGGGTTGCGGTCCTACGAGCAGTACTTC.

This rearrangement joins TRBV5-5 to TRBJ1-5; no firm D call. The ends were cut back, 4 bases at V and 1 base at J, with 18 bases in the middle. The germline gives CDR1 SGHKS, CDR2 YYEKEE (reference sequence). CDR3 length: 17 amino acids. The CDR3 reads CASSARYGSRSNQPQHF. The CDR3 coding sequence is TGTGCCAGCAGCGCGCGGTACGGGAGCCGGAGCAATCAGCCCCAGCATTTT.